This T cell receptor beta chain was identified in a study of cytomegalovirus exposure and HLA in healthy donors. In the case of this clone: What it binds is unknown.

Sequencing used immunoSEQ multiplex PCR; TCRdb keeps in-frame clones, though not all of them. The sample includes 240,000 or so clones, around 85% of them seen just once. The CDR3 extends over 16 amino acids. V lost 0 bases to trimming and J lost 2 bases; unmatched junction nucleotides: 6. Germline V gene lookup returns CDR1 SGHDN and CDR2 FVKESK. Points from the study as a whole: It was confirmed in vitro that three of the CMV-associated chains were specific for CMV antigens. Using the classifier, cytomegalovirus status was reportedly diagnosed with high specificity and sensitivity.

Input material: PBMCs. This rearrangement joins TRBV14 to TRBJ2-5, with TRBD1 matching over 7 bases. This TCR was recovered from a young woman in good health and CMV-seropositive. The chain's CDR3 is CASSQEGQTFQETQYF. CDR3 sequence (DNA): TGTGCCAGCAGCCAAGAGGGACAGACGTTTCAAGAGACCCAGTACTTC.